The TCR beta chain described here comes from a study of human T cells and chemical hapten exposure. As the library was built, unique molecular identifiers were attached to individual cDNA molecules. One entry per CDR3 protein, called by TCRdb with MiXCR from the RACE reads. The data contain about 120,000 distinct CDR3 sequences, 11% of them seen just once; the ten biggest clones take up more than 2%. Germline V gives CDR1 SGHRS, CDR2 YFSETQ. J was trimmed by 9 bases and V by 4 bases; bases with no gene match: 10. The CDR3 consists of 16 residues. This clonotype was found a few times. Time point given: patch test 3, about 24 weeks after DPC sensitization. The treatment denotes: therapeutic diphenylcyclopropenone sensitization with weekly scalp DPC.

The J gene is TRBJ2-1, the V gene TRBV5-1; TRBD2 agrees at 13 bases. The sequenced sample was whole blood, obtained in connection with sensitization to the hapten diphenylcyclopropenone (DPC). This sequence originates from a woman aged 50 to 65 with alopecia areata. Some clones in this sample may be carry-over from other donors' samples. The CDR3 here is CASSLTLAGGPREQFF. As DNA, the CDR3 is TGCGCCAGCAGCCTCACACTAGCGGGGGGGCCACGTGAGCAGTTCTTC.